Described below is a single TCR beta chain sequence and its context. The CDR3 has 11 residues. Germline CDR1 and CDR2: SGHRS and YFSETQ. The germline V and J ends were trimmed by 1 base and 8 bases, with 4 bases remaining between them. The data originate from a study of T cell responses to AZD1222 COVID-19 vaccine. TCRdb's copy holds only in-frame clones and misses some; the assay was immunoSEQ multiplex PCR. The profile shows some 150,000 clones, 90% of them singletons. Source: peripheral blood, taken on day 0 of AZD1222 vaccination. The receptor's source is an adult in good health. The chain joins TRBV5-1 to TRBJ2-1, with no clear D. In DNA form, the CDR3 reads TGCGCCAGCAGCTTGTTCGATGAGCAGTTCTTC. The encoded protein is CASSLFDEQFF.